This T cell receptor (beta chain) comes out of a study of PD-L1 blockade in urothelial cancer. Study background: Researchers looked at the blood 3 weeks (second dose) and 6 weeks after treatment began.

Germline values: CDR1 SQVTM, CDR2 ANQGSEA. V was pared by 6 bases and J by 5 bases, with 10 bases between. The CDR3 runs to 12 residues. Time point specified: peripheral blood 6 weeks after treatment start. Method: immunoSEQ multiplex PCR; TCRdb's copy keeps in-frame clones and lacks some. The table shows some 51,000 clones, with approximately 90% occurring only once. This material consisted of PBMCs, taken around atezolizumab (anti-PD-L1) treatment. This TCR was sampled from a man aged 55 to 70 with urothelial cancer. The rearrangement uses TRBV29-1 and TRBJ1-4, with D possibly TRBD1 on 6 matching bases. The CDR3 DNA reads TGCAGCGTGAGGGACATAAATGAAAAACTGTTTTTT. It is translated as CSVRDINEKLFF. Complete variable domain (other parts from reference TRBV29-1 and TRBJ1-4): SAVISQKPSRDICQRGTSLTIQCQVDSQVTMMFWYRQQPGQSLTLIATANQGSEATYESGFVIDKFPISRPNLTFSTLTVSNMSPEDSSIYLCSVRDINEKLFFGSGTQLSVL.